One sample yielded the 26 T cell receptor beta chains listed below, sequenced in a study of cytomegalovirus exposure and HLA in healthy donors. Sequenced by immunoSEQ multiplex PCR; TCRdb stores in-frame clones only, minus some. The sample holds about 280,000 clones; 70% to 90% are singletons and the top ten take around 1%. Sequenced sample: PBMCs. These receptors all come from a woman between 18 and 29 years old in good health and CMV-seronegative.

The rearrangement uses TRBV6-5 and TRBJ2-7; 8 bases are a match to TRBD2. Per the germline V gene, CDR1 is MNHEY and CDR2 is SVGAGI. CDR3 length: 14 amino acids. V dropped 5 bases and J dropped 6; count of bases not matched to a gene: 9. The CDR3 here is CASSQGAGEGEQYF. CDR3 sequence (DNA): TGTGCCAGCAGTCAGGGAGCGGGGGAGGGCGAGCAGTACTTC.

This chain links TRBV5-4 with TRBJ2-1, with no clear D. V lost 0 bases and J 9 bases, leaving 13 bases between the germline ends. The CDR3 has 14 amino acids. Germline loops: CDR1 SGHNT, CDR2 YYREEE (reference sequence). CDR3 sequence (DNA): TGTGCCAGCAGCTTGGCCGAGAATATTGGTGAGCAGTTCTTC. Residues: CASSLAENIGEQFF. Full variable domain (rest looked up from reference TRBV5-4 and TRBJ2-1): ETGVTQSPTHLIKTRGQQVTLRCSSQSGHNTVSWYQQALGQGPQFIFQYYREEENGRGNFPPRFSGLQFPNYSSELNVNALELDDSALYLCASSLAENIGEQFFGPGTRLTVL.

This chain connects TRBV7-9 to TRBJ1-4, with TRBD1 matching over 8 bases. The CDR3 length is 14 residues. With V trimmed by 4 bases and J by 8 bases, 6 bases remained unmatched. The germline V gene encodes CDR1 SEHNR and CDR2 FQNEAQ (reference sequence). CDR3 sequence reads: CASSYRGTFEKLFF. As DNA, the CDR3 is TGTGCCAGCAGCTACAGGGGGACGTTCGAAAAACTGTTTTTT.

This chain links TRBV6-5 with TRBJ1-5; D gene ambiguous. The germline V gene has CDR1 MNHEY and CDR2 SVGAGI. Trimming cost V 6 bases and J 1 base, with 10 bases left between them. This CDR3 contains 14 residues. The CDR3 DNA sequence: TGTGCCAGCAGACGGACTTTGAGCAATCAGCCCCAGCATTTT. Translation: CASRRTLSNQPQHF.

This clone showed up just a few times. The J gene is TRBJ1-2, the V gene TRBV6-5; 12 nucleotides agree with TRBD1. After removal of 6 bases from V and 1 base from J, the junction contained 3 bases not matched to a gene. Germline CDR1 is MNHEY and CDR2 is SVGAGI. The CDR3 runs to 15 residues. CDR3 amino acids: CASRGTGGLNYGYTF. CDR3 nucleotides: TGTGCCAGCAGGGGGACAGGGGGCCTTAACTATGGCTACACCTTC.

The chain recombines TRBV7-6 with TRBJ2-7; D not certain. V was trimmed by 2 bases and J by 1 base, leaving 3 bases between them. The CDR3 length is 12 residues. Germline assignment: CDR1 SGHVS and CDR2 FNYEAQ. CDR3 sequence: CASSLYSYEQYF. The DNA of the CDR3 is TGTGCCAGCAGCTTATATTCCTACGAGCAGTACTTC. The full variable domain, with the rest looked up from reference TRBV7-6 and TRBJ2-7, is GAGVSQSPRYKVTKRGQDVALRCDPISGHVSLYWYRQALGQGPEFLTYFNYEAQQDKSGLPNDRFSAERPEGSISTLTIQRTEQRDSAMYRCASSLYSYEQYFGPGTRLTVT.

The chain carries TRBV6-5 and TRBJ1-4; the match to TRBD1 covers 7 bases. Trimming at V came to 2 bases and at J to 8 bases, leaving 5 bases not matched to a gene. Germline V CDR1 and CDR2: MNHEY, SVGAGI. The CDR3 loop spans 14 amino acids. CDR3 in amino acids: CASSYLGGGEKLFF. The DNA of the CDR3 is TGTGCCAGCAGTTACCTAGGGGGCGGGGAAAAACTGTTTTTT.

V is TRBV5-1 and J is TRBJ2-2, with 7 nucleotides matching TRBD2. The CDR3 spans 18 residues. The germline V gene encodes CDR1 SGHRS and CDR2 YFSETQ. Losses at the gene ends were 0 bases for V and 2 bases for J; bases not matched to a gene: 10. The CDR3 region is CASSLEPSGGGNTGELFF. Written as DNA, the CDR3 is TGCGCCAGCAGCTTGGAACCCTCTGGCGGGGGAAACACCGGGGAGCTGTTTTTT.

This clone was observed a handful of times. The V gene is TRBV7-2, the J gene TRBJ2-7, with TRBD2 as a possible D gene (5 bases). The V end lost 5 bases, the J end lost 7 bases, and 15 bases lay between the germline ends. CDR1 and CDR2 (germline): SGHTA, FQGNSA. The CDR3 length is 13 residues. CDR3 loop: CASSGGHGGEQYF. CDR3 in DNA: TGTGCCAGCAGCGGTGGCCATGGCGGGGAGCAGTACTTC.

CDR3 bases: TGCGCCAGCAGCCCAGACAGCTCCTACGAGCAGTACTTC. It encodes CASSPDSSYEQYF. The rearrangement uses TRBV4-3 and TRBJ2-7; possible D gene TRBD1, 5 bases. The CDR3 consists of 13 residues. Trimming pared 4 bases from V and 0 bases from J, leaving 7 bases between. CDR1 and CDR2 (germline): LGHNA, YSLEER.

J is TRBJ1-2 and V is TRBV6-5; no firm D call. Trimming removed 8 bases from V and 8 bases from J, with 21 bases in between. This CDR3 is built from 14 residues. Germline V lookup: CDR1 MNHEY, CDR2 SVGAGI. CDR3 DNA: TGTGCCAGCGGCTACCGGTCCCTTAGGAGCGGCTACACCTTC. Protein: CASGYRSLRSGYTF.

There are many counts of this clone. The genes are TRBV2 and TRBJ1-2; D is undetermined. CDR3 size: 13 residues. Germline V gene data show CDR1 as SNHLY and CDR2 as FYNNEI. V was trimmed by 6 bases and J by 4 bases, leaving 12 bases between them. The CDR3 protein is CASRTPEPYGYTF. The CDR3 region has the DNA TGTGCCAGCAGAACACCTGAACCCTATGGCTACACCTTC.

This chain's CDR3 is CASSLHSGQGPDGWDYEQYF. In nucleotides, the CDR3 is TGTGCCAGCAGTTTACACTCGGGACAGGGGCCTGATGGTTGGGACTACGAGCAGTACTTC. This chain joins TRBV28 and TRBJ2-7, with 10 bases aligning to TRBD1. The V gene end was trimmed by 2 bases and the J gene end by 3 bases; junction bases not matched to a gene: 19. This CDR3 is built from 20 residues. The germline gives CDR1 MDHEN, CDR2 SYDVKM. Together with reference TRBV28 and TRBJ2-7, the CDR3 gives the full variable domain: DVKVTQSSRYLVKRTGEKVFLECVQDMDHENMFWYRQDPGLGLRLIYFSYDVKMKEKGDIPEGYSVSREKKERFSLILESASTNQTSMYLCASSLHSGQGPDGWDYEQYFGPGTRLTVT.

The chain carries TRBV18 and TRBJ2-7, with 9 nucleotides matching TRBD1. The CDR3 runs 15 residues. V lost 6 bases, J lost 2 bases, and 8 bases stayed unmatched. The germline V gene has CDR1 KGHSH and CDR2 LQKENI. The CDR3 loop is CASSTGTGFPYEQYF. CDR3 DNA sequence: TGTGCCAGCTCGACCGGGACAGGGTTCCCCTACGAGCAGTACTTC.

V gene TRBV6-5 combines with J gene TRBJ2-5; D may be TRBD1 (6 bases). Germline values: CDR1 MNHEY, CDR2 SVGAGI. The V end was cut by 2 bases, the J end by 4 bases, with 8 bases between. The length of the CDR3 is 13 residues. The CDR3 here is CASSYQGPETQYF. DNA of the CDR3: TGTGCCAGCAGTTACCAGGGGCCAGAGACCCAGTACTTC.

This clone was counted a few times. The chain uses TRBV7-9 and TRBJ1-5, with 9 bases aligning to TRBD1. Germline values: CDR1 SEHNR, CDR2 FQNEAQ (reference sequence). V lost 1 base, J lost 5 bases, and 0 bases stayed unmatched. The CDR3 runs 14 residues. CDR3 loop: CASSLGTGDQPQHF. For the CDR3, the DNA is TGTGCCAGCAGCTTAGGGACAGGGGATCAGCCCCAGCATTTT.

The V and J genes are TRBV4-1 and TRBJ2-6; D not certain. Trimming left V 4 bases short and J 0 bases short, with 13 bases between. Germline V gene sequence: CDR1 MGHRA, CDR2 YSYEKL. This CDR3 has 17 amino acids. The CDR3, as DNA: TGCGCCAGCAGCCCCCGACAAGGAACCTCTGGGGCCAACGTCCTGACTTTC. It is translated as CASSPRQGTSGANVLTF.

The rearrangement joins TRBV25-1 to TRBJ1-1, with 10 bases fitting TRBD1. J gave up 0 bases and V 2 bases, and 6 bases lay outside the gene matches. Per germline, CDR1 MGHDK and CDR2 SYGVNS. This CDR3 has 17 amino acids. For the CDR3, the DNA is TGTGCCAGCAGTGAAGTAGGGACAGGGGTAATGAACACTGAAGCTTTCTTT. This sequence encodes CASSEVGTGVMNTEAFF. Based on the CDR3 plus reference TRBV25-1 and TRBJ1-1, the full variable domain is EADIYQTPRYLVIGTGKKITLECSQTMGHDKMYWYQQDPGMELHLIHYSYGVNSTEKGDLSSESTVSRIRTEHFPLTLESARPSHTSQYLCASSEVGTGVMNTEAFFGQGTRLTVV.

The chain recombines TRBV27 with TRBJ2-3; TRBD2 is a possible D gene (5 bases). V lost 3 bases to trimming and J lost 3 bases, with 13 bases between them. The CDR3 spans 15 residues. Per germline, CDR1 MNHEY and CDR2 SMNVEV (reference sequence). CDR3 region: CASSLAGLRTDTQYF. The CDR3 DNA sequence: TGTGCCAGCAGTTTGGCGGGCCTACGGACAGATACGCAGTATTTT.

V gene TRBV6-6 combines with J gene TRBJ2-4; 11 nucleotides match TRBD1. The ends lost 8 bases at V and 2 bases at J; junction bases unmatched: 5. The CDR3 contains 15 residues. Germline CDR1 MNHNY, CDR2 SVGAGI (reference sequence). The CDR3 nucleotides are TGTGCCAGCGGACAGGGGGCCAAAACCAAAAACATTCAGTACTTC. Protein sequence: CASGQGAKTKNIQYF.

V and J are TRBV5-4 and TRBJ1-5, with TRBD1 identical over 7 bases. The CDR3 totals 13 residues. Losses at the gene ends were 4 bases for V and 4 bases for J; bases not matched to a gene: 2. Per germline, CDR1 SGHNT and CDR2 YYREEE (reference sequence). CDR3: CASSPGGNQPQHF. CDR3 nucleotide sequence: TGTGCCAGCAGCCCAGGGGGGAATCAGCCCCAGCATTTT.

Here the CDR3 reads CSAPGGTEAFF. The CDR3 region has the DNA TGCAGCGCCCCAGGGGGAACTGAAGCTTTCTTT. This chain links TRBV29-1 with TRBJ1-1; 7 nucleotides agree with TRBD1. From germline, CDR1 is SQVTM and CDR2 ANQGSEA. V dropped 7 bases and J dropped 5; count of bases not matched to a gene: 4. The CDR3 contains 11 residues.

The genes are TRBV7-9 and TRBJ2-1; D is unclear. Germline assignment: CDR1 SEHNR and CDR2 FQNEAQ (reference sequence). V lost 5 bases, J lost 8 bases, and 7 bases lay in between. The CDR3 has 11 amino acids. The CDR3 is CASSPIDEQFF. The CDR3 DNA reads as TGTGCCAGCAGCCCCATTGATGAGCAGTTCTTC.

This sequence joins TRBV5-1 and TRBJ2-5; 7 positions agree with TRBD2. Trimming at V came to 3 bases and at J to 0 bases, leaving 5 bases not matched to a gene. Germline-derived CDR1 and CDR2 are SGHRS and YFSETQ. The CDR3 contains 15 residues. DNA for the CDR3: TGCGCCAGCAGCTCAAATAGCGGGTACCAAGAGACCCAGTACTTC. Its translation: CASSSNSGYQETQYF.

The chain employs TRBV21-1 and TRBJ2-1; the table calls TRBD2, which could not be checked here. TRBV21-1 is classified as a pseudogene. The CDR3 extends over 16 amino acids. DNA for the CDR3: TGTGCCAGCAGCAACACGAGGGGACTAGTTCCCAATGAGCAGTTCTTC. Its translation is CASSNTRGLVPNEQFF.

This clone was recorded once. J is TRBJ1-2 and V is TRBV9, with unresolved D. The CDR3 spans 14 residues. Germline assignment: CDR1 SGDLS and CDR2 YYNGEE. V was trimmed by 0 bases and J by 0 bases, leaving 6 bases between them. CDR3 DNA: TGTGCCAGCAGCGTAGCGGTCTCTAACTATGGCTACACCTTC. This encodes CASSVAVSNYGYTF.